These 7 T cell receptor beta chains share one sample of origin, sequenced in a study of shared clonotypes between healthy human individuals. The method was immunoSEQ multiplex PCR; TCRdb's version includes in-frame clones alone and lacks a portion of them. The profile shows millions of clones, about 95% of them singletons. Naive CD8 cells lacked CD45RO and underwent positive selection for CCR7, leaving out terminally differentiated effector memory CD45RA+ cells. Sequencing was carried out using naive CD8+ T cells sorted from blood. The receptors shown here come from a man aged 18-30 years in good health.

The J gene is TRBJ2-7, the V gene TRBV7-6; the match to TRBD1 covers 12 bases. Germline lookup yields CDR1 SGHVS and CDR2 FNYEAQ. The CDR3 is 15 residues long. Trimming cost V 5 bases and J 3 bases; bases outside gene matches: 5. The CDR3 region has the DNA TGTGCCAGCAGCCCGGGGACAGGGGGCGGCTACGAGCAGTACTTC. Encoded protein: CASSPGTGGGYEQYF.

The chain links TRBV7-9 to TRBJ2-5; D gene uncertain. V lost 1 base to trimming and J lost 4 bases, with 13 bases between them. CDR3 size: 15 residues. Germline V lookup: CDR1 SEHNR, CDR2 FQNEAQ (reference sequence). This CDR3 reads CASSLELPERETQYF. CDR3 in DNA: TGTGCCAGCAGCTTAGAGCTCCCAGAACGAGAGACCCAGTACTTC.

The CDR3 DNA is TGTGCCAGCAGCTTAGAAGCCCTCGAGCAGTACTTC. Its protein product is CASSLEALEQYF. The J gene is TRBJ2-7, the V gene TRBV7-9; D is unresolved. V lost 1 base and J lost 6, with 7 bases in between. Per the germline V gene, CDR1 is SEHNR and CDR2 is FQNEAQ (reference sequence). The CDR3 is 12 amino acids.

This chain links TRBV9 with TRBJ2-3; 13 nucleotides agree with TRBD2. V shed 4 bases, J shed 0 bases, and the junction held 11 bases outside the gene matches. This CDR3 spans 19 amino acids. The germline V gene has CDR1 SGDLS and CDR2 YYNGEE. CDR3 in amino acids: CASSNPTSGRAISTDTQYF. Written as DNA, the CDR3 is TGTGCCAGCAGCAATCCCACTAGCGGGAGGGCCATAAGCACAGATACGCAGTATTTT.

The chain is built from TRBV10-3 and TRBJ2-1; D unresolved. The CDR3 sequence is 13 residues long. CDR1 ENHRY and CDR2 SYGVKD come from the germline V gene. The V end was cut by 2 bases, the J end by 6 bases, with 8 bases between. The CDR3 loop is CAISEAEGNEQFF. As DNA, the CDR3 is TGTGCCATCAGTGAGGCGGAAGGCAATGAGCAGTTCTTC.

The chain carries TRBV9 and TRBJ1-6, with 10 bases matching TRBD1. Germline V gene sequence: CDR1 SGDLS, CDR2 YYNGEE. The CDR3 has 14 amino acids. J gave up 9 bases and V 4 bases, and 4 bases lay outside the gene matches. In DNA, the CDR3 is TGTGCCAGCAGCTCCGGGACAGGGGTTTCACCCCTCCACTTT. Encoded protein: CASSSGTGVSPLHF.

The chain uses TRBV28 and TRBJ1-4, with 7 nucleotides matching TRBD1. The CDR3 has 16 residues. In germline, CDR1 is MDHEN, CDR2 SYDVKM. V lost 1 base to trimming and J lost 2 bases; unmatched junction nucleotides: 4. In nucleotides, the CDR3 is TGTGCCAGCAGTTTATACAAGGGGGCTACTAATGAAAAACTGTTTTTT. Translation: CASSLYKGATNEKLFF.